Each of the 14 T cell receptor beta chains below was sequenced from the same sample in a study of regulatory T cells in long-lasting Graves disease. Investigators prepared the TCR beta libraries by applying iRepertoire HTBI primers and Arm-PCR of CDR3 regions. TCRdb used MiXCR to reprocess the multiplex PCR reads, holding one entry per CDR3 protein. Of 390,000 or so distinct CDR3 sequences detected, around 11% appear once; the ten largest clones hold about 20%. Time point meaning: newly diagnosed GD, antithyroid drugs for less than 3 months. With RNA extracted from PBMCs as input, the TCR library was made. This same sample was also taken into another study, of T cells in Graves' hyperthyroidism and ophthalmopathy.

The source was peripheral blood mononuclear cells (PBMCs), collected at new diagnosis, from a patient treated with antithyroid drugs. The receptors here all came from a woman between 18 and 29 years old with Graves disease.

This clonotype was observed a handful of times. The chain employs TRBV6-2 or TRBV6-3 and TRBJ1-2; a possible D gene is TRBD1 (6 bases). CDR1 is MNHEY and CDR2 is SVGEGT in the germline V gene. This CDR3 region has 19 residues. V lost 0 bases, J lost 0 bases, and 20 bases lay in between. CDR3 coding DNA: TGTGCCAGCAGTTACTCGACCTTTCGCGGGGGCGGGGCTAACTATGGCTACACCTTC. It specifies CASSYSTFRGGGANYGYTF.

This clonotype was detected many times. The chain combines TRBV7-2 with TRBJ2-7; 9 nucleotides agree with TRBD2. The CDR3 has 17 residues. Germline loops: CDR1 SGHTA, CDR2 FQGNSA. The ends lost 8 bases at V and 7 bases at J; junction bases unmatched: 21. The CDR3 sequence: CASVDDHSGSWPREQYF. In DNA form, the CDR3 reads TGTGCCAGCGTTGATGACCATAGCGGGAGCTGGCCGAGGGAGCAGTACTTC.

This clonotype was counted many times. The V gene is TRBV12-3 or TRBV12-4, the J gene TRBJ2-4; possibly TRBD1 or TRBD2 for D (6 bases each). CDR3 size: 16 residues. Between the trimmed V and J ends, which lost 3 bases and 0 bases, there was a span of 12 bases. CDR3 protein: CASSFPGGLAKNIQYF. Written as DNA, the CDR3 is TGTGCCAGCAGTTTTCCCGGGGGCCTAGCCAAAAACATTCAGTACTTC.

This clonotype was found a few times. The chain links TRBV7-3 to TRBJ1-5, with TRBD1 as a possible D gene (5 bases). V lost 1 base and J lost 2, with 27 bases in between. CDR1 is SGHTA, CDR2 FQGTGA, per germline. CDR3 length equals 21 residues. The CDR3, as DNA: TGTGCCAGCAGCTTAAAGTGGGGGACGCGCCAGGGCGCCGAGGGCAATCAGCCCCAGCATTTT. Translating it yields CASSLKWGTRQGAEGNQPQHF. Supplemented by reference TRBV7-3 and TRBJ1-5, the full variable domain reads GAGVSQTPSNKVTEKGKYVELRCDPISGHTALYWYRQSLGQGPEFLIYFQGTGAADDSGLPNDRFFAVRPEGSVSTLKIQRTERGDSAVYLCASSLKWGTRQGAEGNQPQHFGDGTRLSIL.

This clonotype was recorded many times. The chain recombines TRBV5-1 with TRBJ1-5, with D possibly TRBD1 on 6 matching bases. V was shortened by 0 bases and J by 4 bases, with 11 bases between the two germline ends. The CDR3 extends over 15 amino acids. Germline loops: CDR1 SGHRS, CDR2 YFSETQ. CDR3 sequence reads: CASSLGDMGNQPQHF. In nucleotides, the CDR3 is TGCGCCAGCAGCTTGGGGGACATGGGGAATCAGCCCCAGCATTTT.

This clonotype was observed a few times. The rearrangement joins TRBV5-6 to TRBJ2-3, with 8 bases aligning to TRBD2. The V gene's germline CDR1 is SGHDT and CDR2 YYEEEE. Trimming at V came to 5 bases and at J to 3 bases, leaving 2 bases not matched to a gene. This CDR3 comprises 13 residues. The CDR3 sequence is CASRVAGTDTQYF. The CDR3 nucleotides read TGTGCCAGCAGGGTAGCGGGAACAGATACGCAGTATTTT.

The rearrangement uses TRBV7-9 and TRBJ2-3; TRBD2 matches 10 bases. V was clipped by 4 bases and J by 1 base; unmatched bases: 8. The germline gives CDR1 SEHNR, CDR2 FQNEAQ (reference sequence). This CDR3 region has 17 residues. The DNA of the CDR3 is TGTGCCAGCAGCTCCTTCGAGCGGGAGGGTCGCACAGATACGCAGTATTTT. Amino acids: CASSSFEREGRTDTQYF.

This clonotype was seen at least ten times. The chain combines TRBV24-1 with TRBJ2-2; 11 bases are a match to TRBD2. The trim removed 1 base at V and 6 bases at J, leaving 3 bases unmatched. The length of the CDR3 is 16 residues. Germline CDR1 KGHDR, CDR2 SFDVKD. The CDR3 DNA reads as TGTGCCACCAGTGATTTCGGACTAGCGGGCTCCGGGGAGCTGTTTTTT. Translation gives CATSDFGLAGSGELFF.

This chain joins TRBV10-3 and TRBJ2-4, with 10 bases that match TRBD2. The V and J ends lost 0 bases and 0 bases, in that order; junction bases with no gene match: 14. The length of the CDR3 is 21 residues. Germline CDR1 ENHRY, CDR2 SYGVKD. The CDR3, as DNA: TGTGCCATCAGTGAGTCGATGATAGCGGGAGGTACTAAACTAGCCAAAAACATTCAGTACTTC. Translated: CAISESMIAGGTKLAKNIQYF.

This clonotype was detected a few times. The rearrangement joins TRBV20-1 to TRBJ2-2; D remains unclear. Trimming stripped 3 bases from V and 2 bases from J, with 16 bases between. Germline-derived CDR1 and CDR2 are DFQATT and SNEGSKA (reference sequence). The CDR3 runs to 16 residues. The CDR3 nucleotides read TGCAGTGCTAGCAGACTCTCCCTTCGCAACACCGGGGAGCTGTTTTTT. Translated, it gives CSASRLSLRNTGELFF.

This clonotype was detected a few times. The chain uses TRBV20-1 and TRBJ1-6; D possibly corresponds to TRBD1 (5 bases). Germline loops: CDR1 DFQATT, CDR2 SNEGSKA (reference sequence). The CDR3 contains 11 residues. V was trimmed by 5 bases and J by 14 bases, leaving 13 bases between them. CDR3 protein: CSARDLGSLHF. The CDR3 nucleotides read TGCAGTGCTCGGGACCTGGGGTCCCTCCACTTT.

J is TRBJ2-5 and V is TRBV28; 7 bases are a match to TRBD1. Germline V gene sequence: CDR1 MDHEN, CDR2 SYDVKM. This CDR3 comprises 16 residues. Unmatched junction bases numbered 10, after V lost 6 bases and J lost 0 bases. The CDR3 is CASSRRGQPDQETQYF. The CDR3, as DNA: TGTGCCAGCAGCCGACGGGGACAGCCAGACCAAGAGACCCAGTACTTC.

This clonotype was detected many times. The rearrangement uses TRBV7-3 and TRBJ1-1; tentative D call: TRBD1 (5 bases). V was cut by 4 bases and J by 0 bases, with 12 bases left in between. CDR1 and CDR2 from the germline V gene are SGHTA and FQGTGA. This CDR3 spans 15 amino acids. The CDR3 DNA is TGTGCCAGCAGCTCGGGACTTATAATGAACACTGAAGCTTTCTTT. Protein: CASSSGLIMNTEAFF.

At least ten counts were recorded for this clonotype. The CDR3 nucleotides are TGTGCCAGCAGCTTAAACCCCCTAGCGGTGTACGAGCAGTTCTTC. The encoded protein is CASSLNPLAVYEQFF. The chain employs TRBV7-6 and TRBJ2-1; the match to TRBD2 covers 7 bases. This CDR3 has 15 amino acids. Germline V lookup: CDR1 SGHVS, CDR2 FNYEAQ. V shed 2 bases and J 10 bases; nucleotides not matched to a gene: 11. The whole variable domain, remainder taken from reference TRBV7-6 and TRBJ2-1, is GAGVSQSPRYKVTKRGQDVALRCDPISGHVSLYWYRQALGQGPEFLTYFNYEAQQDKSGLPNDRFSAERPEGSISTLTIQRTEQRDSAMYRCASSLNPLAVYEQFFGPGTRLTVL.